This TCR beta chain emerged from a study of cytomegalovirus exposure and HLA in healthy donors. Overall study results and limits: In an earlier analysis, about 87% or about 30%: the productive usage of most TCR beta V segments. Solely CMV serostatus was available to characterize immune exposure. As was reported, the classifier diagnosed cytomegalovirus status with high specificity and sensitivity.

Details on this clone: Its target is not known.

The germline CDR1 and CDR2 sequences are MNHEY and SVGAGI. V lost 2 bases and J 2 bases, leaving 9 bases between the germline ends. This CDR3 is built from 14 residues. Vbeta (60) and Jbeta (13) primers were used in the PCR. Assay: immunoSEQ multiplex PCR; the TCRdb copy retains only in-frame clones and omits some. The sample has more than 75,000 clones, 70% to 85% seen once. The material sequenced was PBMCs. The TCR comes from a man in his forties in good health and CMV-seropositive. V and J are TRBV6-5 and TRBJ2-5, with D possibly TRBD1 on 6 matching bases. CDR3 DNA sequence: TGTGCCAGCAGTTACGGGACACCTCAAGAGACCCAGTACTTC. Translated: CASSYGTPQETQYF.